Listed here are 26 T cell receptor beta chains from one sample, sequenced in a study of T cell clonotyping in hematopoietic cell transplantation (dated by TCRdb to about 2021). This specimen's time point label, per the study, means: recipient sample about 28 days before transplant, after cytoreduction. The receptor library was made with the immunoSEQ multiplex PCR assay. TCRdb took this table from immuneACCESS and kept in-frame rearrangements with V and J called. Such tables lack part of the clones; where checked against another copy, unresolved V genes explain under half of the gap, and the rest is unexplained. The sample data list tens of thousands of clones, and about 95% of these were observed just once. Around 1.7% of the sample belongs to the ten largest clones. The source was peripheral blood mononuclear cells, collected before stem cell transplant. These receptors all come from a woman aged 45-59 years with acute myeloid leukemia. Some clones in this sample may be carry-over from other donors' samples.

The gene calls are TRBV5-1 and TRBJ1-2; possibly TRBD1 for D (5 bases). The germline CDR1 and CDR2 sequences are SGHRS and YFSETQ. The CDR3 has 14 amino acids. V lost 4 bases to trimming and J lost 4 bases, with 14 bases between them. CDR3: CASSVSQGGYGYTF. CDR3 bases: TGCGCCAGCAGCGTTTCTCAGGGAGGCTATGGCTACACCTTC.

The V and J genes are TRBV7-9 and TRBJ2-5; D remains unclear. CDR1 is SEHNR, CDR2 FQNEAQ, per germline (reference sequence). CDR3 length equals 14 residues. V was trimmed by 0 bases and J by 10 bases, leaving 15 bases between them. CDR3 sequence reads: CASSLAGPNGDQYF. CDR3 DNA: TGTGCCAGCAGCTTAGCGGGTCCTAATGGGGACCAGTACTTC.

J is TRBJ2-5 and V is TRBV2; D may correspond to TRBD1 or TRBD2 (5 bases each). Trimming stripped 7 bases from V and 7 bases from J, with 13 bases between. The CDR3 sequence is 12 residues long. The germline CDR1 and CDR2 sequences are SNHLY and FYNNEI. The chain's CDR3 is CASIPRGVTQYF. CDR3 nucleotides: TGTGCCAGCATCCCCCGGGGCGTGACCCAGTACTTC.

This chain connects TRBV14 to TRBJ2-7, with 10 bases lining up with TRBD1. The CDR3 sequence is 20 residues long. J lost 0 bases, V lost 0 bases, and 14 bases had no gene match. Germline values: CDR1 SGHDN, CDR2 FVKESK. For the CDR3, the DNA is TGTGCCAGCAGCCAAGATTTCGGGACAGGGGCGACTAGCGACTCCTACGAGCAGTACTTC. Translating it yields CASSQDFGTGATSDSYEQYF.

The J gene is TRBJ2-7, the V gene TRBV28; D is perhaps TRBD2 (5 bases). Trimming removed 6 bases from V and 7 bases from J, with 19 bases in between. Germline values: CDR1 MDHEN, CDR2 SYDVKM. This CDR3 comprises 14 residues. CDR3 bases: TGTGCCAGCAGCCCACCCCAGTTTGGCGGGGAGCAGTACTTC. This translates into CASSPPQFGGEQYF. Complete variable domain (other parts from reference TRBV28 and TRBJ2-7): DVKVTQSSRYLVKRTGEKVFLECVQDMDHENMFWYRQDPGLGLRLIYFSYDVKMKEKGDIPEGYSVSREKKERFSLILESASTNQTSMYLCASSPPQFGGEQYFGPGTRLTVT.

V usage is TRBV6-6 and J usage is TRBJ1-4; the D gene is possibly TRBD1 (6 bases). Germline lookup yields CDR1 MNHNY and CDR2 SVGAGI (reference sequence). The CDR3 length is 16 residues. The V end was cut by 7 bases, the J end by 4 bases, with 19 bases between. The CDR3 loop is CASTFTWGADNEKLFF. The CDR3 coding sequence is TGTGCCAGCACCTTTACCTGGGGGGCCGATAATGAAAAACTGTTTTTT.

The CDR3 nucleotides read TGTGCCAGCAGTACGGGGGTGGCGGCTAATGAAAAACTGTTTTTT. It encodes CASSTGVAANEKLFF. V and J are TRBV6-1 and TRBJ1-4, with D possibly matching TRBD1 (5 bases). Between the trimmed V and J ends, which lost 5 bases and 3 bases, there was a span of 13 bases. This CDR3 is 15 amino acids long. Per the germline V gene, CDR1 is MNHNS and CDR2 is SASEGT.

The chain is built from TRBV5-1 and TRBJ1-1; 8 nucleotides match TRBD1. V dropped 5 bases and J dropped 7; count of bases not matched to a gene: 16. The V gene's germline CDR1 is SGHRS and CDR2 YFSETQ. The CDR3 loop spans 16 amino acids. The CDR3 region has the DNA TGCGCCAGCAGTTTAACCGCCGGGACAGGAGCCCTTGAAGCTTTCTTT. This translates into CASSLTAGTGALEAFF.

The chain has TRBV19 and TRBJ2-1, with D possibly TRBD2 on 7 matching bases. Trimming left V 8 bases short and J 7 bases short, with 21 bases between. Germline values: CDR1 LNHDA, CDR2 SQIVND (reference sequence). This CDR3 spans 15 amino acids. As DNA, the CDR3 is TGTGCCAGTCAGGGAGGGTACCGGACAGCAAATGAGCAGTTCTTC. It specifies CASQGGYRTANEQFF.

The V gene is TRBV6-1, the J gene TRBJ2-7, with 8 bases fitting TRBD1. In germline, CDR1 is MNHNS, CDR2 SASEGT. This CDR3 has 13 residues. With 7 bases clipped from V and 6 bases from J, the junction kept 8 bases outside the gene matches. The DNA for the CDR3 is TGTGCCAGCATCAGACAGGGGACGGTCGAGCAGTACTTC. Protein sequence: CASIRQGTVEQYF.

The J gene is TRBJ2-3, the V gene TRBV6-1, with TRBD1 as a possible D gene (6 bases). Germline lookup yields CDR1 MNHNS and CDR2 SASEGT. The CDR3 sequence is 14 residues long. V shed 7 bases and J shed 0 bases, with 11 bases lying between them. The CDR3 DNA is TGTGCCAGCACCTTGACAGGAAGCACAGATACGCAGTATTTT. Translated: CASTLTGSTDTQYF.

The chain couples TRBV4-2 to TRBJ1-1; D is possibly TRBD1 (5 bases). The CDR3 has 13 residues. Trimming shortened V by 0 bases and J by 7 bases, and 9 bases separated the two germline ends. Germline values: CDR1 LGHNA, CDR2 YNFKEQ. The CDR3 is CASSQDLGHEAFF. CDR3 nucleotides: TGTGCCAGCAGCCAAGATTTGGGGCATGAAGCTTTCTTT.

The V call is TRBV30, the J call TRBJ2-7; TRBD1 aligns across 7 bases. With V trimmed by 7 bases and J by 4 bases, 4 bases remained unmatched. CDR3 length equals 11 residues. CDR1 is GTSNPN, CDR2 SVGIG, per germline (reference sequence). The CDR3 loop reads CALVRGYEQYF. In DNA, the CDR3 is TGTGCCTTGGTCAGGGGGTACGAGCAGTACTTC.

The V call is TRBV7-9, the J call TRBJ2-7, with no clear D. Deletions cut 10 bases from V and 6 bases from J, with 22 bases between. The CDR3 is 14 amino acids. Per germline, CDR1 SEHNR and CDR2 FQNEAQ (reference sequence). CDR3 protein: CAIPGPKNIGEQYF. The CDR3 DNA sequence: TGTGCCATCCCCGGGCCAAAGAATATCGGCGAGCAGTACTTC.

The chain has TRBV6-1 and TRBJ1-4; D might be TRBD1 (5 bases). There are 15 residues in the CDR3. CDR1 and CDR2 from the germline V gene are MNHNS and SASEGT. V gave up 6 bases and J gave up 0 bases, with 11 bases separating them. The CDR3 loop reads CASRTERATNEKLFF. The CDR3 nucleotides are TGTGCCAGCAGGACAGAAAGAGCAACTAATGAAAAACTGTTTTTT.

The CDR3: CASSPPRLAPDTQYF. The CDR3 nucleotides are TGTGCCAGCAGCCCCCCCCGACTAGCCCCAGATACGCAGTATTTT. The gene calls are TRBV9 and TRBJ2-3; 7 positions match TRBD2. CDR1 and CDR2 (germline): SGDLS, YYNGEE. V was clipped by 4 bases and J by 4 bases; unmatched bases: 9. The CDR3 contains 15 residues.

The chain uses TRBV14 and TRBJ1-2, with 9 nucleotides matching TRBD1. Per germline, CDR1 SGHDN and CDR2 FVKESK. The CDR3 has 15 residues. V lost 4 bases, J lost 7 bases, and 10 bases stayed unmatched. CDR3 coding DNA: TGTGCCAGCAGCCCTTCGGGACAGGGTATTTCTGGCTACACCTTC. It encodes CASSPSGQGISGYTF.

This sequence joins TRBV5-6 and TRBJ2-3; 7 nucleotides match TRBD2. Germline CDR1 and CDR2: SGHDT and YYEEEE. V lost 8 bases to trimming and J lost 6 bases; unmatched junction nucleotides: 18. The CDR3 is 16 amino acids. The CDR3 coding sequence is TGTGCCAGTAGGAGGGGATTAACGGGGGGTATCGATACGCAGTATTTT. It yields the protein CASRRGLTGGIDTQYF.

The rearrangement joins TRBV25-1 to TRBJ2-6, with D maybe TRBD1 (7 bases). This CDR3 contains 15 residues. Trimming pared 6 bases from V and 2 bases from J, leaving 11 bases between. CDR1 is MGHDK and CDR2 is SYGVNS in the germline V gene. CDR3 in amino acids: CASSQGGTGANVLTF. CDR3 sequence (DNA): TGTGCCAGCAGCCAGGGGGGAACTGGGGCCAACGTCCTGACTTTC.

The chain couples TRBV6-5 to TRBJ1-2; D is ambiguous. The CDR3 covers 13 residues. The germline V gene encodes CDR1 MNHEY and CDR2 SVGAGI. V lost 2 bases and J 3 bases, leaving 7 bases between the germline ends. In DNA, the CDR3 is TGTGCCAGCAGTTACGGGAGCTACTATGGCTACACCTTC. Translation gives CASSYGSYYGYTF.

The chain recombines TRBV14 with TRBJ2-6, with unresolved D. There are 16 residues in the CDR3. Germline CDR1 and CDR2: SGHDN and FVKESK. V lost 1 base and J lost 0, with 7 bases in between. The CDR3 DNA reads TGTGCCAGCAGCCAAGTGTGGGCCTCTGGGGCCAACGTCCTGACTTTC. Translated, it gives CASSQVWASGANVLTF.

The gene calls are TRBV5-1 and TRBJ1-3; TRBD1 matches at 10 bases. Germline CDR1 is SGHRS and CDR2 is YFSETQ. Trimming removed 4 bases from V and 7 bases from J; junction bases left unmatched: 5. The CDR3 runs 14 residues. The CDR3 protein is CASSPGTGANTIYF. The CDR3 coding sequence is TGCGCCAGCAGCCCCGGGACAGGGGCGAACACCATATATTTT.

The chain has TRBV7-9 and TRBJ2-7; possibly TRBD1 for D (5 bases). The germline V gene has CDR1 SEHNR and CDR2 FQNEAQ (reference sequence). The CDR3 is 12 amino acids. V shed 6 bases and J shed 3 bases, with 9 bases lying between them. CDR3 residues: CASSTQGYEQYF. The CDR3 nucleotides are TGTGCCAGCAGTACGCAGGGCTACGAGCAGTACTTC.

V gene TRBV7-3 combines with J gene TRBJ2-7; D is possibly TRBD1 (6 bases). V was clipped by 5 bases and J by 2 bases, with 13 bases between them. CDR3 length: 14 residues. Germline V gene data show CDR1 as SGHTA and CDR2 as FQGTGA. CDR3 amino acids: CASSLSAGAYEQYF. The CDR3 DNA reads TGTGCCAGCAGCCTATCAGCAGGGGCCTACGAGCAGTACTTC. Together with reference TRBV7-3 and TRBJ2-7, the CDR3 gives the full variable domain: GAGVSQTPSNKVTEKGKYVELRCDPISGHTALYWYRQSLGQGPEFLIYFQGTGAADDSGLPNDRFFAVRPEGSVSTLKIQRTERGDSAVYLCASSLSAGAYEQYFGPGTRLTVT.

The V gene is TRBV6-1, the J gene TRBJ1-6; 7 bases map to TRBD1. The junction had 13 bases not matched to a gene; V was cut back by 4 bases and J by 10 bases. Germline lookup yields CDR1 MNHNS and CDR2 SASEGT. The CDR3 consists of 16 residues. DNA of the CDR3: TGTGCCAGCAGTGGGATGGGGACAGTTTTGGAATCACCCCTCCACTTT. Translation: CASSGMGTVLESPLHF.

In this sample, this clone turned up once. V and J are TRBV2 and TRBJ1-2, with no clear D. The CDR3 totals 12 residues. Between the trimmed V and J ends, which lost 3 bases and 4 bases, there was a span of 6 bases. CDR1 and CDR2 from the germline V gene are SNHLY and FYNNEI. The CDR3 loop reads CASSEEFYGYTF. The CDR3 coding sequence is TGTGCCAGCAGTGAGGAGTTCTATGGCTACACCTTC.